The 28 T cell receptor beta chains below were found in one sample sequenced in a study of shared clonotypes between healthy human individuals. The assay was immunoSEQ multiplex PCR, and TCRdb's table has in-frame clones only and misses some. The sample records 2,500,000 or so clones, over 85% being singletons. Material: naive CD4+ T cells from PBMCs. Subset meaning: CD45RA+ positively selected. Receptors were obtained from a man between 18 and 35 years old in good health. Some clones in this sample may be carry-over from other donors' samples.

Here the CDR3 DNA reads TGTGCCAGCAGGTCCGGGGCGATCTATGGCTACACCTTC. Translated: CASRSGAIYGYTF. V gene TRBV9 combines with J gene TRBJ1-2; a weak D match, TRBD1 (5 bases). Germline V gene sequence: CDR1 SGDLS, CDR2 YYNGEE. This CDR3 has 13 residues. Deletions cut 5 bases from V and 4 bases from J, with 12 bases between.

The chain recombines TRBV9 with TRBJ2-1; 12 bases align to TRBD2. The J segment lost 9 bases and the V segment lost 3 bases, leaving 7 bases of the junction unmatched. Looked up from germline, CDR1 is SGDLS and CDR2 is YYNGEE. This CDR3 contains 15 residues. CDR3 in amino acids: CASSGRTSGTSEQFF. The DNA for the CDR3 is TGTGCCAGCAGCGGACGGACTAGCGGGACTAGTGAGCAGTTCTTC.

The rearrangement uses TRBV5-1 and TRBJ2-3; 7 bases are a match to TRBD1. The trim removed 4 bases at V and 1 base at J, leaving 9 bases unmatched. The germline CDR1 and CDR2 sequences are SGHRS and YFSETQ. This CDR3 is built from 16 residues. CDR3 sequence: CASSLTGQSGTDTQYF. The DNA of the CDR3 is TGCGCCAGCAGCCTGACGGGACAGTCGGGCACAGATACGCAGTATTTT.

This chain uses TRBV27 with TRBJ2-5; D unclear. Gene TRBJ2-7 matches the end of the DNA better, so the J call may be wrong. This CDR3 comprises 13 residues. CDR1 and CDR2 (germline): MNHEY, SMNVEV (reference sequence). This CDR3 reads CASKRISSYEQYF. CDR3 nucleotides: TGTGCCAGCAAGCGCATTAGCTCCTACGAGCAGTACTTC.

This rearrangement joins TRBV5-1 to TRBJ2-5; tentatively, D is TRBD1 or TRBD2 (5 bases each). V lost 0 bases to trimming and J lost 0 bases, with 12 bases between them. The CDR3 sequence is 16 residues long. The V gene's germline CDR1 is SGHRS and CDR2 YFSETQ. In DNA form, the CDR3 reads TGCGCCAGCAGCTTGGGGGGGACGACCCACCAAGAGACCCAGTACTTC. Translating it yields CASSLGGTTHQETQYF.

CDR3 protein: CASSHSMGTGERYSNQPQHF. CDR3 DNA: TGTGCCAGCAGCCATTCTATGGGGACAGGGGAAAGATATAGCAATCAGCCCCAGCATTTT. The chain uses TRBV13 and TRBJ1-5, with 10 bases fitting TRBD1. Germline V CDR1 and CDR2: PRHDT, FYEKMQ (reference sequence). The CDR3 is made up of 20 amino acids. The trim removed 5 bases at V and 0 bases at J, leaving 16 bases unmatched.

The CDR3 DNA sequence: TGTGCCAGCAGCGTAGCCTCGGACAGCTCCTACGAGCAGTACTTC. Its protein product is CASSVASDSSYEQYF. J is TRBJ2-7 and V is TRBV9, with D perhaps TRBD1 (6 bases). The CDR3 consists of 15 residues. Per germline, CDR1 SGDLS and CDR2 YYNGEE. The V gene lost 0 bases and the J gene lost 0 bases, with 10 bases spanning the gap.

CDR3 sequence reads: CASSIVGGENEQFF. The CDR3, as DNA: TGTGCCAGTAGTATAGTGGGGGGGGAGAATGAGCAGTTCTTC. The chain joins TRBV19 to TRBJ2-1; 7 bases match TRBD2. The CDR3 totals 14 residues. With V trimmed by 1 base and J by 7 bases, 4 bases remained unmatched. CDR1 and CDR2 (germline): LNHDA, SQIVND (reference sequence). Drawing the rest from reference TRBV19 and TRBJ2-1, the complete variable domain is DGGITQSPKYLFRKEGQNVTLSCEQNLNHDAMYWYRQDPGQGLRLIYYSQIVNDFQKGDIAEGYSVSREKKESFPLTVTSAQKNPTAFYLCASSIVGGENEQFFGPGTRLTVL.

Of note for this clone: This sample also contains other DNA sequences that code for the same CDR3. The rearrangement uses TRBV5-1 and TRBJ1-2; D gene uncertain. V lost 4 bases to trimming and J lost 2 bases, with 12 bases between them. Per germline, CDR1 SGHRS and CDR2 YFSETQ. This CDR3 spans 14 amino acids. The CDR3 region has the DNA TGCGCCAGCAGCCTGACGGCGGGCAACTATGGCTACACCTTC. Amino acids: CASSLTAGNYGYTF.

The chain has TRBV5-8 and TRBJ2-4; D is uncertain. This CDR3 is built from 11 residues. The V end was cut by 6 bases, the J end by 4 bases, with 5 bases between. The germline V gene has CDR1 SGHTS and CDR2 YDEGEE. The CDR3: CASTLKNIQYF. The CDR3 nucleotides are TGTGCCAGCACCCTGAAAAACATTCAGTACTTC.

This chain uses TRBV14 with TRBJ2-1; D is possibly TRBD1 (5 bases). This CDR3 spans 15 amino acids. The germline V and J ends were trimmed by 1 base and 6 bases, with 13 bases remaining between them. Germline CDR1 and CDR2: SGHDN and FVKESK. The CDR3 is CASSQAQVRVNEQFF. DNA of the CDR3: TGTGCCAGCAGCCAAGCACAGGTTAGGGTCAATGAGCAGTTCTTC.

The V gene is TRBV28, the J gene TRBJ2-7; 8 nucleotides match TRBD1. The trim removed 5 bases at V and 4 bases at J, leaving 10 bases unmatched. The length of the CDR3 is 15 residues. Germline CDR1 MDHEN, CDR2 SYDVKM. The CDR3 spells CASSPGQGAKYEQYF. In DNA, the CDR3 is TGTGCCAGCAGTCCCGGCCAGGGGGCTAAGTACGAGCAGTACTTC.

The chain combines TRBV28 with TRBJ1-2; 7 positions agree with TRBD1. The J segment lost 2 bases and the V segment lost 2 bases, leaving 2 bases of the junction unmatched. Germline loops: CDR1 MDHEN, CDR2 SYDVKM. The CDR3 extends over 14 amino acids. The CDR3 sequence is CASSLAGGNYGYTF. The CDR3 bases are TGTGCCAGCAGTTTAGCAGGGGGAAACTATGGCTACACCTTC.

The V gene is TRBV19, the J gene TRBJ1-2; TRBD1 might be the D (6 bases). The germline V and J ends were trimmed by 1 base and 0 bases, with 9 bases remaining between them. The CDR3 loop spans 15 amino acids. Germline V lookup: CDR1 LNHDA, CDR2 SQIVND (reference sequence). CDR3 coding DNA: TGTGCCAGTAGTATAGGACAGGTAGCTAACTATGGCTACACCTTC. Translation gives CASSIGQVANYGYTF. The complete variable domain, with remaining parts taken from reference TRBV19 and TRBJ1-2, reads DGGITQSPKYLFRKEGQNVTLSCEQNLNHDAMYWYRQDPGQGLRLIYYSQIVNDFQKGDIAEGYSVSREKKESFPLTVTSAQKNPTAFYLCASSIGQVANYGYTFGSGTRLTVV.

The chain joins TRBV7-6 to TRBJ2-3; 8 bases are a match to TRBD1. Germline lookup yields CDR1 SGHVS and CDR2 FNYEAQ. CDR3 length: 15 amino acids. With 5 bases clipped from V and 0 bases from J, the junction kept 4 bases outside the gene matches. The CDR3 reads CASSIGTGSTDTQYF. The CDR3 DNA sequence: TGTGCCAGCAGCATCGGGACAGGTAGCACAGATACGCAGTATTTT. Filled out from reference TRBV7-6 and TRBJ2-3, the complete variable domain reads GAGVSQSPRYKVTKRGQDVALRCDPISGHVSLYWYRQALGQGPEFLTYFNYEAQQDKSGLPNDRFSAERPEGSISTLTIQRTEQRDSAMYRCASSIGTGSTDTQYFGPGTRLTVL.

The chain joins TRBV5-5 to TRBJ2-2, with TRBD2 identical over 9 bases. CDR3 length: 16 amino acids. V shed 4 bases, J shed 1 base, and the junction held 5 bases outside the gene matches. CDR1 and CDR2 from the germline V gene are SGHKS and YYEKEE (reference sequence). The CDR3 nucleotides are TGTGCCAGCAGCAGGGGACTAGCCCAGAACACCGGGGAGCTGTTTTTT. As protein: CASSRGLAQNTGELFF.

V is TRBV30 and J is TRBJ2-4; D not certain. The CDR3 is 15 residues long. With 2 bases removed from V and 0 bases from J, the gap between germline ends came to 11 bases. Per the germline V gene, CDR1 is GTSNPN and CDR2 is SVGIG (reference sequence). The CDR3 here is CAWSQAGLAKNIQYF. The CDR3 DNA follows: TGTGCCTGGAGTCAAGCCGGCCTAGCCAAAAACATTCAGTACTTC. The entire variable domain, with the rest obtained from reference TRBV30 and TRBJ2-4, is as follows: SQTIHQWPATLVQPVGSPLSLECTVEGTSNPNLYWYRQAAGRGLQLLFYSVGIGQISSEVPQNLSASRPQDRQFILSSKKLLLSDSGFYLCAWSQAGLAKNIQYFGAGTRLSVL.

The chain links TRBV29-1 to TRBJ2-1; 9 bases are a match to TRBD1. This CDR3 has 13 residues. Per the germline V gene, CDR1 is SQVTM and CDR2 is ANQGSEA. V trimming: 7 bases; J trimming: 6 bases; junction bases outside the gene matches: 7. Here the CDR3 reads CSAPRQGGNEQFF. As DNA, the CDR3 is TGCAGCGCCCCAAGACAGGGGGGCAATGAGCAGTTCTTC.

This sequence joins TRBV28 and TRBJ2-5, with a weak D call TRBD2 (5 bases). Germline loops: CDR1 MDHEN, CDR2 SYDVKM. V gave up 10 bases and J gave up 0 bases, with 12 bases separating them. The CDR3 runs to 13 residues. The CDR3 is CATIRGHQETQYF. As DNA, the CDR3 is TGTGCCACCATCCGGGGTCACCAAGAGACCCAGTACTTC.

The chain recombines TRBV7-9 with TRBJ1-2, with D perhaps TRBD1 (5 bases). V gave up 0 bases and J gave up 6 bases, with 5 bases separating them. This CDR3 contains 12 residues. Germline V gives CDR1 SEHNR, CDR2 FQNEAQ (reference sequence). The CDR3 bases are TGTGCCAGCAGCTTAGCAGGGGATGGCTACACCTTC. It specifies CASSLAGDGYTF. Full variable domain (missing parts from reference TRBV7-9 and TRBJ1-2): DTGVSQNPRHKITKRGQNVTFRCDPISEHNRLYWYRQTLGQGPEFLTYFQNEAQLEKSRLLSDRFSAERPKGSFSTLEIQRTEQGDSAMYLCASSLAGDGYTFGSGTRLTVV.

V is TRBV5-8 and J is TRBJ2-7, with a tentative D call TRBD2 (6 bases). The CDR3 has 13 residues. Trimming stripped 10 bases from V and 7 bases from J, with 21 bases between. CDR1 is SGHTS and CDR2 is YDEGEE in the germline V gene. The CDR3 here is CAPRWWGRGEQYF. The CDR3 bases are TGTGCCCCACGGTGGTGGGGCCGGGGGGAGCAGTACTTC. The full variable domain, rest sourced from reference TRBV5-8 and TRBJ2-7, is EAGVTQSPTHLIKTRGQQATLRCSPISGHTSVYWYQQALGLGLQFLLWYDEGEERNRGNFPPRFSGRQFPNYSSELNVNALELEDSALYLCAPRWWGRGEQYFGPGTRLTVT.

The CDR3: CASRGTGRYEQYF. CDR3 in DNA: TGTGCCAGCAGGGGGACAGGGAGGTACGAGCAGTACTTC. The chain joins TRBV25-1 to TRBJ2-7, with 9 nucleotides matching TRBD1. Per the germline V gene, CDR1 is MGHDK and CDR2 is SYGVNS. V shed 6 bases, J shed 4 bases, and the junction held 4 bases outside the gene matches. CDR3 size: 13 residues.

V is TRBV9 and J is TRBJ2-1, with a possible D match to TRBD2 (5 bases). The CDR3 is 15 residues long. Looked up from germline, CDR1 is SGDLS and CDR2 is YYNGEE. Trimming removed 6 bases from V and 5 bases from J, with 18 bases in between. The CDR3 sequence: CASTIRGTEDNEQFF. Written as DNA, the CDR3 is TGTGCCAGCACCATTCGGGGAACTGAAGACAATGAGCAGTTCTTC.

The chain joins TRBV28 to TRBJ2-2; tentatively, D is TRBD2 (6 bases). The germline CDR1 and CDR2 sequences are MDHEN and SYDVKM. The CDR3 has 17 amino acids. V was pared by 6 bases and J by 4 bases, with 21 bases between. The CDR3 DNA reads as TGTGCCAGCAGGTCGGGACTCAGGGTATTGTCCACCGGGGAGCTGTTTTTT. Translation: CASRSGLRVLSTGELFF.

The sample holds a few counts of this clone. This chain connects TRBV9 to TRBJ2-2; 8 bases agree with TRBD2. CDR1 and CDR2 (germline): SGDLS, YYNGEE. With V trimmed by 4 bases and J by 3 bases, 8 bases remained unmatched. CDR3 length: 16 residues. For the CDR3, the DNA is TGTGCCAGCAGCCGGCTAGCGGGCGCATACACCGGGGAGCTGTTTTTT. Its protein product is CASSRLAGAYTGELFF.

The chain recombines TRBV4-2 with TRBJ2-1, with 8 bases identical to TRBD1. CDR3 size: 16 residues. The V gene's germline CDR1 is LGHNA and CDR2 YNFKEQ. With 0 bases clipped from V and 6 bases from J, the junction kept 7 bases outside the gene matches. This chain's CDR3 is CASSQDTRTGSNEQFF. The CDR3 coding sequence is TGTGCCAGCAGCCAAGATACGAGGACAGGGTCCAATGAGCAGTTCTTC.

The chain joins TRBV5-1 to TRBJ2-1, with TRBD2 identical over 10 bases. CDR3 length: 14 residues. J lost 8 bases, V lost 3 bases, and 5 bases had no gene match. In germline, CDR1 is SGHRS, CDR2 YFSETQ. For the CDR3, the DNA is TGCGCCAGCAGCTCCACTAGCGGGATAGATGAGCAGTTCTTC. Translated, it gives CASSSTSGIDEQFF.

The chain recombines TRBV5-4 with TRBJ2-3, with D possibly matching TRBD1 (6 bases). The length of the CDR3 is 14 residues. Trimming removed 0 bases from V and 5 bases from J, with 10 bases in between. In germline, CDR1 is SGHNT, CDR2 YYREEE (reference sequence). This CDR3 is CASSLGGHGDTQYF. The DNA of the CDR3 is TGTGCCAGCAGCTTGGGGGGGCACGGAGATACGCAGTATTTT.